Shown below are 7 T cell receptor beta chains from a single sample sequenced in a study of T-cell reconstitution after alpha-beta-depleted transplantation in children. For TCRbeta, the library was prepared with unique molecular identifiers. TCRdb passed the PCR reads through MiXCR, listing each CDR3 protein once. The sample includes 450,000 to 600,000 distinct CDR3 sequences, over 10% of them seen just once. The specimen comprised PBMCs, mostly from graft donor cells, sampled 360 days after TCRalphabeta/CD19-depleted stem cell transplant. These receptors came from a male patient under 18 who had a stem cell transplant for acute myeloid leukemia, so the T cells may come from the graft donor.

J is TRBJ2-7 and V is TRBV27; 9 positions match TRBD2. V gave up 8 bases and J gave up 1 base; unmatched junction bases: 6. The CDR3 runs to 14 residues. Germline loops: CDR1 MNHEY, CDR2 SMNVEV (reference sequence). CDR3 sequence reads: CASSIAGESYEQYF. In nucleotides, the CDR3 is TGTGCCAGCTCTATAGCGGGAGAATCCTACGAGCAGTACTTC.

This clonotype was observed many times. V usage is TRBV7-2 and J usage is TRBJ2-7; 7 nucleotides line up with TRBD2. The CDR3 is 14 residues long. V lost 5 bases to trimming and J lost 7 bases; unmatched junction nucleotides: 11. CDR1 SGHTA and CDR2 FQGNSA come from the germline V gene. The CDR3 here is CASSHPGLRLEQYF. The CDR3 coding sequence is TGTGCCAGCAGCCATCCGGGACTACGCTTGGAGCAGTACTTC.

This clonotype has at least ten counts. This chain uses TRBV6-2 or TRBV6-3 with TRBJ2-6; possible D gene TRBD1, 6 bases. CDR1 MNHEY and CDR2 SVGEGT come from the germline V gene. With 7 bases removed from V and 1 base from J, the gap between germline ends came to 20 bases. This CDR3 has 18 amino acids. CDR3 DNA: TGTGCCAGCATAGGAACAGGGAAAAGAGGGTCTGGGGCCAACGTCCTGACTTTC. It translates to CASIGTGKRGSGANVLTF.

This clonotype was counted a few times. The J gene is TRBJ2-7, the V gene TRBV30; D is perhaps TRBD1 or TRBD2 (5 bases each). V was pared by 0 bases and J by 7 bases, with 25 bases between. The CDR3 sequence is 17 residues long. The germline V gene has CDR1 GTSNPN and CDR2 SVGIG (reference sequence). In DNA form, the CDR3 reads TGTGCCTGGAGTGTAATTCGCCCCGGGACGGTTTTGGGGGAGCAGTACTTC. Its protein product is CAWSVIRPGTVLGEQYF.

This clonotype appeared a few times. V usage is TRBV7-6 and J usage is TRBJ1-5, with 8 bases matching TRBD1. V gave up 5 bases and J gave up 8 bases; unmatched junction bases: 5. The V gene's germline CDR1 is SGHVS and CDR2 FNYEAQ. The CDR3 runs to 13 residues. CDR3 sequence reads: CASSIGQGKPQHF. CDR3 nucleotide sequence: TGTGCCAGCAGCATCGGACAGGGAAAGCCCCAGCATTTT.

CDR3 sequence: CATSREMGFPPYEQYF. CDR3 in DNA: TGTGCCACCAGCAGAGAAATGGGTTTCCCCCCCTACGAGCAGTACTTC. The V and J genes are TRBV15 and TRBJ2-7; unclear D gene. This CDR3 is built from 16 residues. Germline V lookup: CDR1 LNHNV, CDR2 YYDKDF (reference sequence). Trimming shortened V by 0 bases and J by 2 bases, and 14 bases separated the two germline ends. The full variable domain, rest sourced from reference TRBV15 and TRBJ2-7, is DAMVIQNPRYQVTQFGKPVTLSCSQTLNHNVMYWYQQKSSQAPKLLFHYYDKDFNNEADTPDNFQSRRPNTSFCFLDIRSPGLGDTAMYLCATSREMGFPPYEQYFGPGTRLTVT.

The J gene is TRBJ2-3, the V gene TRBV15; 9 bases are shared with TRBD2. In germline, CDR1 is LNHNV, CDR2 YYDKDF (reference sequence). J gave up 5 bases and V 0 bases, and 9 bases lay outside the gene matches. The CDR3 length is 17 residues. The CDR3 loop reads CATSRDLAGGPGDTQYF. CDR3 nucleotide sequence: TGTGCCACCAGCAGAGATCTCGCGGGAGGGCCCGGAGATACGCAGTATTTT.